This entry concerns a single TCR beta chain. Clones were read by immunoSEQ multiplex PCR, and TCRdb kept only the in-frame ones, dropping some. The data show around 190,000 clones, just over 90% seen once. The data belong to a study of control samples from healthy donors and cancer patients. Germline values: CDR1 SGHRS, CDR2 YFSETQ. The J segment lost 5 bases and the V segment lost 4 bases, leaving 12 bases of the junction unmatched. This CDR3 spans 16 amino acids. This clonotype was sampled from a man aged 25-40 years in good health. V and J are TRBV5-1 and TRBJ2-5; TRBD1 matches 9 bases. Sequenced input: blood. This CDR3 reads CASSQGDRVEGETQYF. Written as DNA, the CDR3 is TGCGCCAGCAGCCAGGGGGACAGGGTCGAAGGGGAGACCCAGTACTTC.